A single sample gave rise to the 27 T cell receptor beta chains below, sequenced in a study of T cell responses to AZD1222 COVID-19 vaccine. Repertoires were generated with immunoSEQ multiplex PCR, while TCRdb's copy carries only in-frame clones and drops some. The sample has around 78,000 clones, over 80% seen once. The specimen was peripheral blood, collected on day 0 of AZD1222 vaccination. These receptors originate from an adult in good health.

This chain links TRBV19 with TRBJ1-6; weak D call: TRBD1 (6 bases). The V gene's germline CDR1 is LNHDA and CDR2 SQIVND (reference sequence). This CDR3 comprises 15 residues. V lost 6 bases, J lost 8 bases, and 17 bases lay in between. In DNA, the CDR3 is TGTGCCAGTAGGCACCTGGACAGTTACGATTCACCCCTCCACTTT. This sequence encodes CASRHLDSYDSPLHF.

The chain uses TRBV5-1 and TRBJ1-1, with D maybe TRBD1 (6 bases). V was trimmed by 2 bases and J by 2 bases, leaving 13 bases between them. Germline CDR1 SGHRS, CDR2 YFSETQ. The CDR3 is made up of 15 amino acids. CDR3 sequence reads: CASSFQTGPNTEAFF. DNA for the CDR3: TGCGCCAGCAGCTTTCAGACAGGCCCCAACACTGAAGCTTTCTTT.

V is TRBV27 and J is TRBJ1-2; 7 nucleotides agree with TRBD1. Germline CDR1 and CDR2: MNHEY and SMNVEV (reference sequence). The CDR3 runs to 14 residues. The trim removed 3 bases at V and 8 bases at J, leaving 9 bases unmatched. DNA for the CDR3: TGTGCCAGCAGTTTCCAAGACAGGGCTGGGGGCTACACCTTC. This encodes CASSFQDRAGGYTF.

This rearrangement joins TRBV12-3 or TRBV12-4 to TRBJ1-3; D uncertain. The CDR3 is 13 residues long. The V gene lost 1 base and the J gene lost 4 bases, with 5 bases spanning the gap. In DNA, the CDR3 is TGTGCCAGCAGTTTAGGAGCAGGAAACACCATATATTTT. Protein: CASSLGAGNTIYF.

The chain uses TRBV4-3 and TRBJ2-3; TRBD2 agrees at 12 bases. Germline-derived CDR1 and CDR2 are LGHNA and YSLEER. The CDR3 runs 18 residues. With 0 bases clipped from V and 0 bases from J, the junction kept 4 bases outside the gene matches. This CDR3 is CASSQDSGLAGSTDTQYF. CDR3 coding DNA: TGCGCCAGCAGCCAAGATTCTGGACTAGCGGGAAGCACAGATACGCAGTATTTT.

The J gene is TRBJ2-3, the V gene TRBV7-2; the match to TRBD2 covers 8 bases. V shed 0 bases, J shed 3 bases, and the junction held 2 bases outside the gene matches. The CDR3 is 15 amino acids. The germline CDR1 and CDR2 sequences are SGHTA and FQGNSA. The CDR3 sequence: CASSLAAGETDTQYF. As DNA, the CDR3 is TGTGCCAGCAGCTTAGCAGCGGGAGAAACAGATACGCAGTATTTT. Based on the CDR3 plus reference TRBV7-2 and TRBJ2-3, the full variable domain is GAGVSQSPSNKVTEKGKDVELRCDPISGHTALYWYRQSLGQGLEFLIYFQGNSAPDKSGLPSDRFSAERTGGSVSTLTIQRTQQEDSAVYLCASSLAAGETDTQYFGPGTRLTVL.

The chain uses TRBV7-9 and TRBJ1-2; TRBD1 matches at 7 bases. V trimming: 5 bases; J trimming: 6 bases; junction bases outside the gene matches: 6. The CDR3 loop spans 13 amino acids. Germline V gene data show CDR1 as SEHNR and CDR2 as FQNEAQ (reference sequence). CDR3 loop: CASSPGQDDGYTF. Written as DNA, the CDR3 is TGTGCCAGCAGCCCCGGACAGGACGATGGCTACACCTTC.

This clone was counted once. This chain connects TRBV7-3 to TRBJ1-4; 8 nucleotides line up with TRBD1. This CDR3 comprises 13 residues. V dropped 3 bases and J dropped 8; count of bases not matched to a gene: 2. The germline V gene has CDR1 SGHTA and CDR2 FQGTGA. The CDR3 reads CASSFDRGEKLFF. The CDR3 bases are TGTGCCAGCAGCTTTGACAGGGGAGAAAAACTGTTTTTT.

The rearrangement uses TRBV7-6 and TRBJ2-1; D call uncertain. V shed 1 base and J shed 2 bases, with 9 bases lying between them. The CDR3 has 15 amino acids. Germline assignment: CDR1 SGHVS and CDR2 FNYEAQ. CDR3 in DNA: TGTGCCAGCAGCTTAGTCGGAGTTACCTACAATGAGCAGTTCTTC. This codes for CASSLVGVTYNEQFF.

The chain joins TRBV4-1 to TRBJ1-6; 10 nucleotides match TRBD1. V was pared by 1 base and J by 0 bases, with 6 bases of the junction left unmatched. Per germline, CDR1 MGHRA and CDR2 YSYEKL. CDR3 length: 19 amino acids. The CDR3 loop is CASSQGTGGISSYNSPLHF. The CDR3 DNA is TGCGCCAGCAGCCAAGGGACAGGGGGGATCAGCTCCTATAATTCACCCCTCCACTTT.

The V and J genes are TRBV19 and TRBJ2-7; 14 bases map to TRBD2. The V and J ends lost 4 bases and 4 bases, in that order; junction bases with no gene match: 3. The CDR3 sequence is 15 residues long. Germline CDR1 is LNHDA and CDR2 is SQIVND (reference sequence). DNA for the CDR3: TGTGCCAGTAGTACCCGGACTAGCGGGGGGTACGAGCAGTACTTC. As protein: CASSTRTSGGYEQYF.

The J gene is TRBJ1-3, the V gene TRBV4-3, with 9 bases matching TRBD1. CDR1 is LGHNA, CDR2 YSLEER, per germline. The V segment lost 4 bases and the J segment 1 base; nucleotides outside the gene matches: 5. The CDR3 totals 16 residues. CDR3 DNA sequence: TGCGCCAGCAGCCGCCTTGGACAGGGGTCTGGAAACACCATATATTTT. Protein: CASSRLGQGSGNTIYF.

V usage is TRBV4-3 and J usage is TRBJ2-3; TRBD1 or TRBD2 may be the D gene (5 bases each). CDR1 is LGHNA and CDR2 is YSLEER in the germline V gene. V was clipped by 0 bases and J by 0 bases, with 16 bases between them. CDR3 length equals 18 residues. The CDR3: CASSQDTGKGPSTDTQYF. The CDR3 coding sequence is TGCGCCAGCAGCCAAGATACGGGGAAGGGGCCAAGCACAGATACGCAGTATTTT.

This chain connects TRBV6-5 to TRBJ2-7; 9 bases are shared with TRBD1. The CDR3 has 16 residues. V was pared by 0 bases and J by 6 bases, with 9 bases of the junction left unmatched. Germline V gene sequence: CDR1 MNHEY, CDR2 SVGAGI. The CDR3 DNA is TGTGCCAGCAGTTACTCTAGGACAGGGGTGCTTGCCGAGCAGTACTTC. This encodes CASSYSRTGVLAEQYF.

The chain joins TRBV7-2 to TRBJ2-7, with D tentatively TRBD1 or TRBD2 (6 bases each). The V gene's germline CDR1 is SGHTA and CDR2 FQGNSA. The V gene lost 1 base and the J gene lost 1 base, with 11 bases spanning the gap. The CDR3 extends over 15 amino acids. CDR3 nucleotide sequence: TGTGCCAGCAGCTTAGGGGGGGCGCAGTCCTACGAGCAGTACTTC. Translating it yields CASSLGGAQSYEQYF.

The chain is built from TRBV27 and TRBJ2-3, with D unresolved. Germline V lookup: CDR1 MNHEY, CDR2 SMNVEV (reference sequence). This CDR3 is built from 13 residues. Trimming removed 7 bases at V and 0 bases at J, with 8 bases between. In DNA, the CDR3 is TGTGCCAGCAAGAAGGCTAGCACAGATACGCAGTATTTT. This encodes CASKKASTDTQYF.

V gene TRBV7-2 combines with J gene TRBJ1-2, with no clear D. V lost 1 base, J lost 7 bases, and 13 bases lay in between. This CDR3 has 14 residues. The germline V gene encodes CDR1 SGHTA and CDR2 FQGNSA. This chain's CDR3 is CASSLDPDEGGYTF. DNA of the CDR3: TGTGCCAGCAGCTTAGACCCCGATGAGGGTGGCTACACCTTC.

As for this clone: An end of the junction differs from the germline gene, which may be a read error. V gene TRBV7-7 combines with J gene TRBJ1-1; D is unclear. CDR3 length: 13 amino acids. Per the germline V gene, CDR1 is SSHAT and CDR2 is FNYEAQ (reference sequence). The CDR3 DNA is TGTGCTAGCAGCTCCCGCCTGGGCGCTGAAGCTTTCTTT. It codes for CASSSRLGAEAFF. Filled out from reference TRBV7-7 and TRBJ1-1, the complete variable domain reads GAGVSQSPRYKVTKRGQDVTLRCDPISSHATLYWYQQALGQGPEFLTYFNYEAQPDKSGLPSDRFSAERPEGSISTLTIQRTEQRDSAMYRCASSSRLGAEAFFGQGTRLTVV.

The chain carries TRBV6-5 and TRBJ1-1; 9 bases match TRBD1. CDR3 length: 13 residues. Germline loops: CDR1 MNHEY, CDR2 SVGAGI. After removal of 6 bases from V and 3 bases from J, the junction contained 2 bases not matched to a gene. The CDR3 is CASRDRGYTEAFF. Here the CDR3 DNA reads TGTGCCAGCAGGGACAGGGGATACACTGAAGCTTTCTTT.

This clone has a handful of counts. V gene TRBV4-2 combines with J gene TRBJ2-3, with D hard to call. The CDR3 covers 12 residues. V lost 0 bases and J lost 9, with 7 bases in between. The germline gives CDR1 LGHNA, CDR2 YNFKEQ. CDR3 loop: CASSQERSTQYF. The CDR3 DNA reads TGTGCCAGCAGCCAAGAGCGGTCCACGCAGTATTTT.

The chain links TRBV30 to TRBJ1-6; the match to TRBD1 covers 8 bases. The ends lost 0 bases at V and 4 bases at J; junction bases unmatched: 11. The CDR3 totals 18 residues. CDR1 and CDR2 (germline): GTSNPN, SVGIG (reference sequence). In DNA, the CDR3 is TGTGCCTGGAGTGTACGTGGGATACAGGGGGTTTATAATTCACCCCTCCACTTT. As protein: CAWSVRGIQGVYNSPLHF.

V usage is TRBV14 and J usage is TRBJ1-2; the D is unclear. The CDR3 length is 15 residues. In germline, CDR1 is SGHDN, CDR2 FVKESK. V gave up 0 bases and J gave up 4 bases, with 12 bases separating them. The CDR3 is CASSQDRGYFYGYTF. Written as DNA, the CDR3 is TGTGCCAGCAGCCAAGATCGGGGTTATTTCTATGGCTACACCTTC.

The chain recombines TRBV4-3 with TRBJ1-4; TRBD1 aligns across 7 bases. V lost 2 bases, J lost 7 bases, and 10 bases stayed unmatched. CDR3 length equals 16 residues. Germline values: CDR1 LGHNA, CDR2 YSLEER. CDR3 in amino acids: CASSQRVGTDGEKLFF. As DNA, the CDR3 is TGCGCCAGCAGCCAACGCGTCGGGACAGATGGTGAAAAACTGTTTTTT.

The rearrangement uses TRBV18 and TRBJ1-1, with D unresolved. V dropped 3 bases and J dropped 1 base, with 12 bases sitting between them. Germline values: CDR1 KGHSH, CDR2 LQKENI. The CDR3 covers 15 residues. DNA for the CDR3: TGTGCCAGCTCACCGGAGGGCGGGAGGAACACTGAAGCTTTCTTT. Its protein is CASSPEGGRNTEAFF.

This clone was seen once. The DNA for the CDR3 is TGTGCCAGCAGCTTAGCCGGGACTAGCGATGCCTACGAGCAGTACTTC. Its protein product is CASSLAGTSDAYEQYF. The chain has TRBV7-2 and TRBJ2-7; TRBD2 matches at 10 bases. The V segment lost 0 bases and the J segment 2 bases; nucleotides outside the gene matches: 4. Germline CDR1 is SGHTA and CDR2 is FQGNSA. The CDR3 totals 16 residues.

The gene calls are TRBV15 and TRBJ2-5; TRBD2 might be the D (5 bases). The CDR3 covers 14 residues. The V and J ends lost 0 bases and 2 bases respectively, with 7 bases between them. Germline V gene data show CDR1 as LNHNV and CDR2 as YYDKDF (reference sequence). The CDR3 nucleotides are TGTGCCACCAGCAGAGATGTAGCGCAAGAGACCCAGTACTTC. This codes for CATSRDVAQETQYF.

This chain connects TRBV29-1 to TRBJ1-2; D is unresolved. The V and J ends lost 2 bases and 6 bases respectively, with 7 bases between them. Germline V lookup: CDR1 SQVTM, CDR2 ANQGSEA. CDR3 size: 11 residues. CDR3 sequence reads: CSVERGNGYTF. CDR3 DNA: TGCAGCGTTGAAAGAGGGAATGGCTACACCTTC.